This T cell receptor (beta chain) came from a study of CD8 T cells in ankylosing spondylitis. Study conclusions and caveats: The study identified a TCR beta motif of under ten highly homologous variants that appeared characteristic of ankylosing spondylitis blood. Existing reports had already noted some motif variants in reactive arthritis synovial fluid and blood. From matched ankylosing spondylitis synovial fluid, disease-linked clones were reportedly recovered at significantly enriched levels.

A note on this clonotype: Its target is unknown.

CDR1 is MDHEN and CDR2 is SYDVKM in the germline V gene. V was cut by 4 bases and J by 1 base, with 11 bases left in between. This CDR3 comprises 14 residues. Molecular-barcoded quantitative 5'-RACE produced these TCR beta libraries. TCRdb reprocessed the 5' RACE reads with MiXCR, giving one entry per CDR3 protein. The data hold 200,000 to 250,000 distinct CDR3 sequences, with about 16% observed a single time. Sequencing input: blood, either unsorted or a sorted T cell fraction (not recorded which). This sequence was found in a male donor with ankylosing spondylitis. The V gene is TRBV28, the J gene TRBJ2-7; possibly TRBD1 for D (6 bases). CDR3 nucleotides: TGTGCCAGCAGTTCCCGACAGGAGTCCTACGAGCAGTACTTC. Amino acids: CASSSRQESYEQYF.